The T cell receptor beta chain described here comes from a study of CD8 T cells in ankylosing spondylitis. Whole-study findings and limits: Peripheral blood samples showed relatively rare disease-linked clones, and these clones were CD8+. Blood from ankylosing spondylitis patients appeared to carry a characteristic roughly eight-variant TCR beta motif.

Many counts were recorded for this clonotype. Its antigen is still unknown. MiXCR, applied by TCRdb to the 5' RACE reads, yields one record per CDR3 protein. The sample records roughly 440,000 distinct CDR3 sequences, approximately 17% being singletons. V trimming: 6 bases; J trimming: 3 bases; junction bases outside the gene matches: 9. CDR3 size: 16 residues. The sequence was collected from a male donor with ankylosing spondylitis. This chain uses TRBV12-3 or TRBV12-4 with TRBJ1-3, with 9 bases matching TRBD1. Sequenced input: blood, either unsorted or a sorted T cell fraction (not recorded which). CDR3 protein: CASREQGALGGNTIYF. DNA for the CDR3: TGTGCCAGCAGGGAACAGGGGGCTCTCGGTGGAAACACCATATATTTT.